A selection of T cell receptor beta chains follows, all from one sample in a study of Ad26.COV2.S vaccination and SARS-CoV-2 variants. Sequencing was performed with immunoSEQ multiplex PCR; in TCRdb, only in-frame clones are kept and a portion is missing. Counted here are 510,000 or so clones, 87% occurring once; the ten biggest clones make up roughly 12%. The starting material was peripheral blood, obtained in a trial of Ad26.COV2.S vaccine versus placebo. Receptors originate from a person between 18 and 65 years old who received the Ad26.COV2.S COVID-19 vaccine or a placebo. The CDR3 runs from the conserved cysteine through the conserved F or W. The order of the fields is clone size, J gene, D gene, V gene, CDR3 length, CDR3 DNA, CDR3 protein. The D gene is left open where the match is weak. Rows give clone size only sometimes, using once, few, many, or a class for an expanded clone.

clone_size: once
j_call: TRBJ2-6
d_call: .
v_call: TRBV7-3
cdr3_length: 17
cdr3_nt: TGTGCCAGCAGCTTAAGACAGGTTGGCTCTGGGGCCAACGTCCTGACTTTC
cdr3_aa: CASSLRQVGSGANVLTF

clone_size: .
j_call: TRBJ1-2
d_call: TRBD1
v_call: TRBV4-2
cdr3_length: 14
cdr3_nt: TGTGCCAGCAGCCAAGATTCCGGGACAGGTGGCTACACCTTC
cdr3_aa: CASSQDSGTGGYTF

clone_size: .
j_call: TRBJ2-5
d_call: .
v_call: TRBV27
cdr3_length: 14
cdr3_nt: TGTGCCAGCCAACCCTCCGGGAATGGAGAGACCCAGTACTTC
cdr3_aa: CASQPSGNGETQYF

clone_size: .
j_call: TRBJ2-1
d_call: TRBD2
v_call: TRBV19
cdr3_length: 14
cdr3_nt: TGTGCCACACGGTCTAGCGGGGGGTACAATGAGCAGTTCTTC
cdr3_aa: CATRSSGGYNEQFF

clone_size: .
j_call: TRBJ2-1
d_call: .
v_call: TRBV2
cdr3_length: 14
cdr3_nt: TGTGCCAGCCAAACTGGCGGCTCCTACAATGAGCAGTTCTTC
cdr3_aa: CASQTGGSYNEQFF

clone_size: .
j_call: TRBJ2-3
d_call: .
v_call: TRBV7-2
cdr3_length: 15
cdr3_nt: TGTGCCAGCAGCCAATTCAGCGGAACCACAGATACGCAGTATTTT
cdr3_aa: CASSQFSGTTDTQYF

clone_size: .
j_call: TRBJ2-7
d_call: .
v_call: TRBV15
cdr3_length: 15
cdr3_nt: TGTGCCACCAGCAGCCCCCGGGACTCCGACTACGAGCAGTACTTC
cdr3_aa: CATSSPRDSDYEQYF

clone_size: .
j_call: TRBJ1-2
d_call: .
v_call: TRBV5-6
cdr3_length: 14
cdr3_nt: TGTGCCAGCAGACGTCCGGGACGTGACTATGGCTACACCTTC
cdr3_aa: CASRRPGRDYGYTF

clone_size: .
j_call: TRBJ2-7
d_call: .
v_call: TRBV28
cdr3_length: 13
cdr3_nt: TGTGCCAGCAGCCCCCCGGCCATCTACGAGCAGTACTTC
cdr3_aa: CASSPPAIYEQYF

clone_size: .
j_call: TRBJ2-7
d_call: .
v_call: TRBV9
cdr3_length: 14
cdr3_nt: TGTGCCAGCAGCGTAGGGGCAGGGACGGGCGAGCAGTACTTC
cdr3_aa: CASSVGAGTGEQYF

clone_size: .
j_call: TRBJ2-7
d_call: .
v_call: TRBV28
cdr3_length: 12
cdr3_nt: TGTGCCAGCAGCCAACCTGGGGCCGCCACGGGCTTC
cdr3_aa: CASSQPGAATGF

clone_size: .
j_call: TRBJ2-2
d_call: TRBD2
v_call: TRBV6-2/TRBV6-3
cdr3_length: 15
cdr3_nt: TGTGCCAGCAGCTTAGCGGGAGGAGGCACCGGGGAGCTGTTTTTT
cdr3_aa: CASSLAGGGTGELFF

clone_size: .
j_call: TRBJ2-6
d_call: TRBD1
v_call: TRBV4-2
cdr3_length: 19
cdr3_nt: TGTGCCAGCAGCCAAGTCAAAAGGACAGGAAGCTCTGGGGCCAACGTCCTGACTTTC
cdr3_aa: CASSQVKRTGSSGANVLTF

clone_size: once
j_call: TRBJ2-1
d_call: TRBD2
v_call: TRBV11-3
cdr3_length: 16
cdr3_nt: TGTGCCAGCAGCTTAGGGTCCCTAGCGGATTACAATGAGCAGTTCTTC
cdr3_aa: CASSLGSLADYNEQFF

clone_size: .
j_call: TRBJ2-2
d_call: .
v_call: TRBV5-1
cdr3_length: 17
cdr3_nt: TGCGCCAGCAGCTCAACCCTGGGAGATTTGGGCACCGGGGAGCTGTTTTTT
cdr3_aa: CASSSTLGDLGTGELFF

clone_size: once
j_call: TRBJ1-6
d_call: .
v_call: TRBV27
cdr3_length: 12
cdr3_nt: TGTGCCAGCACCACCCCCGGCGCACCCCTCCACTTT
cdr3_aa: CASTTPGAPLHF

clone_size: .
j_call: TRBJ1-2
d_call: TRBD1
v_call: TRBV27
cdr3_length: 15
cdr3_nt: TGTGCCAGCAGCCCCCCTGGGACAGCCAACTATGGCTACACCTTC
cdr3_aa: CASSPPGTANYGYTF

clone_size: .
j_call: TRBJ1-5
d_call: .
v_call: TRBV7-9
cdr3_length: 13
cdr3_nt: TGTGCCAGCAGCTTTGAGGGAAATCAGCCCCAGCATTTT
cdr3_aa: CASSFEGNQPQHF

clone_size: .
j_call: TRBJ1-5
d_call: .
v_call: TRBV5-4
cdr3_length: 18
cdr3_nt: TGTGCCAGCAGCGCGGCTCCCGGAGGACCGGGTGGCAATCAGCCCCAGCATTTT
cdr3_aa: CASSAAPGGPGGNQPQHF

clone_size: .
j_call: TRBJ1-6
d_call: TRBD1
v_call: TRBV5-1
cdr3_length: 16
cdr3_nt: TGCGCCAGCAGCCAAGCCGGGACAGGAGCGAATTCACCCCTCCACTTT
cdr3_aa: CASSQAGTGANSPLHF

clone_size: .
j_call: TRBJ2-7
d_call: TRBD2
v_call: TRBV23-1
cdr3_length: 16
cdr3_nt: TGCGCCAGAGGCCCGATGACTAGCGGGGCCTCCTGCGAGCAGTACTTC
cdr3_aa: CARGPMTSGASCEQYF

clone_size: .
j_call: TRBJ1-1
d_call: .
v_call: TRBV15
cdr3_length: 13
cdr3_nt: TGTGCCACCAGCAGAGATGCCGGGGTTGGAGCTTTCTTT
cdr3_aa: CATSRDAGVGAFF

clone_size: .
j_call: TRBJ1-2
d_call: .
v_call: TRBV5-8
cdr3_length: 15
cdr3_nt: TGTGCCAGCAGCCCTACGACAGGATGGAGCTATGGCTACACCTTC
cdr3_aa: CASSPTTGWSYGYTF

clone_size: .
j_call: TRBJ1-5
d_call: .
v_call: TRBV2
cdr3_length: 12
cdr3_nt: TGTGCCAGCAGCCAGAGCAATCAGCCCCAGCATTTT
cdr3_aa: CASSQSNQPQHF

clone_size: .
j_call: TRBJ2-1
d_call: .
v_call: TRBV7-3
cdr3_length: 15
cdr3_nt: TGTGCCAGCAGCTGGGGAAGGTCTATCAACAATGAGCAGTTCTTC
cdr3_aa: CASSWGRSINNEQFF

clone_size: few
j_call: TRBJ2-2
d_call: TRBD1
v_call: TRBV7-2
cdr3_length: 16
cdr3_nt: TGTGCCAGCAGCCCTACAGGGGGCTTTAGGGCCGGGGAGCTGTTTTTT
cdr3_aa: CASSPTGGFRAGELFF

clone_size: .
j_call: TRBJ1-4
d_call: .
v_call: TRBV5-1
cdr3_length: 17
cdr3_nt: TGCGCCAGCAGCACAGGTGTGGGGGTAGGAACTAATGAAAAACTGTTTTTT
cdr3_aa: CASSTGVGVGTNEKLFF

clone_size: few
j_call: TRBJ2-3
d_call: .
v_call: TRBV9
cdr3_length: 16
cdr3_nt: TGTGCCAGCAGCGTAAGGCCCGAGTTAATCACAGATACGCAGTATTTT
cdr3_aa: CASSVRPELITDTQYF

clone_size: .
j_call: TRBJ1-3
d_call: .
v_call: TRBV9
cdr3_length: 12
cdr3_nt: TGTGCCAGCAGCGTGGGGGACGACACCATATATTTT
cdr3_aa: CASSVGDDTIYF

clone_size: .
j_call: TRBJ2-1
d_call: .
v_call: TRBV5-1
cdr3_length: 13
cdr3_nt: TGCGCCAGCAGCTTGGAGGTGGGCAATGAGCAGTTCTTC
cdr3_aa: CASSLEVGNEQFF

clone_size: .
j_call: TRBJ2-2
d_call: TRBD1
v_call: TRBV6-5
cdr3_length: 15
cdr3_nt: TGTGCCAGCAGCCGGACAGGGGGGGTCCCCGGGGAGCTGTTTTTT
cdr3_aa: CASSRTGGVPGELFF

clone_size: .
j_call: TRBJ2-7
d_call: .
v_call: TRBV5-1
cdr3_length: 13
cdr3_nt: TGCGCCAGCCATATTCAGGGGACGGGCGAGCAGTACTTC
cdr3_aa: CASHIQGTGEQYF

clone_size: once
j_call: TRBJ2-3
d_call: TRBD2
v_call: TRBV19
cdr3_length: 14
cdr3_nt: TGTGCCAGTGCAACTAGCGGGGCCACAGATACGCAGTATTTT
cdr3_aa: CASATSGATDTQYF

clone_size: .
j_call: TRBJ2-1
d_call: .
v_call: TRBV27
cdr3_length: 14
cdr3_nt: TGTGCCAGCATCTCTAGGGTATCATACAATGAGCAGTTCTTC
cdr3_aa: CASISRVSYNEQFF

clone_size: .
j_call: TRBJ2-7
d_call: .
v_call: TRBV6-5
cdr3_length: 13
cdr3_nt: TGTGCCAGCAGTTACCTCGGGGGTTTCGAGCAGTACTTC
cdr3_aa: CASSYLGGFEQYF

clone_size: .
j_call: TRBJ1-1
d_call: .
v_call: TRBV12-3/TRBV12-4
cdr3_length: 12
cdr3_nt: TGTGCCAGCAGTCTCCCGGGTACTGAAGCTTTCTTT
cdr3_aa: CASSLPGTEAFF

clone_size: .
j_call: TRBJ1-4
d_call: TRBD1
v_call: TRBV5-1
cdr3_length: 15
cdr3_nt: TGCGCCAGCAGCCTGGGGTACAGGGGGAATGAAAAACTGTTTTTT
cdr3_aa: CASSLGYRGNEKLFF

clone_size: .
j_call: TRBJ1-1
d_call: .
v_call: TRBV30
cdr3_length: 11
cdr3_nt: TGTGCCTGGAGCGTCGGAGGGGAAGCTTTCTTT
cdr3_aa: CAWSVGGEAFF

clone_size: .
j_call: TRBJ1-5
d_call: .
v_call: TRBV28
cdr3_length: 14
cdr3_nt: TGTGCCACCAGGACGTGGGATAGCAATCAGCCCCAGCATTTT
cdr3_aa: CATRTWDSNQPQHF

clone_size: once
j_call: TRBJ2-1
d_call: TRBD2
v_call: TRBV5-5
cdr3_length: 18
cdr3_nt: TGTGCCAGCAGCTTGGGGGGCGGACTAGCGGGACCGGGTAATGAGCAGTTCTTC
cdr3_aa: CASSLGGGLAGPGNEQFF

clone_size: .
j_call: TRBJ1-4
d_call: .
v_call: TRBV6-5
cdr3_length: 13
cdr3_nt: TGTGCCAGCAAAGGATTTGTTAATGAAAAACTGTTTTTT
cdr3_aa: CASKGFVNEKLFF

clone_size: .
j_call: TRBJ1-2
d_call: .
v_call: TRBV5-4
cdr3_length: 14
cdr3_nt: TGTGCCAGCAGCCCCCGGGACGGAAACTATGGCTACACCTTC
cdr3_aa: CASSPRDGNYGYTF

clone_size: once
j_call: TRBJ2-6
d_call: .
v_call: TRBV5-4
cdr3_length: 18
cdr3_nt: TGTGCCAGCAGCCCCTGGGGGGGGCGGGTCACTGGGGCCAACGTCCTGACTTTC
cdr3_aa: CASSPWGGRVTGANVLTF

clone_size: .
j_call: TRBJ1-2
d_call: .
v_call: TRBV7-2
cdr3_length: 13
cdr3_nt: TGTGCCAGCAGCTTTCAGGAGGGGAAAGGGAGCACCTTC
cdr3_aa: CASSFQEGKGSTF

clone_size: .
j_call: TRBJ2-7
d_call: .
v_call: TRBV7-9
cdr3_length: 15
cdr3_nt: TGTGCCAGCAGCTCCCCCAATGGCGGCTCCTACGAGCAGTACTTC
cdr3_aa: CASSSPNGGSYEQYF